The 21 T cell receptor beta chains listed next were all sequenced from one sample in a study of HIV-infected children after antiretroviral therapy interruption. As to treatment: PENTA 11 planned treatment interruption arm or continuous ART arm. A 3' RACE protocol on RNA, with unique molecular identifiers, produced the TCR library. From the 3' RACE reads, TCRdb called clonotypes with MiXCR, one entry per CDR3 protein. The sample contains 40,000 to 50,000 distinct CDR3 sequences, around 4.7% of which appear only once. Sequenced material: CD45RA+ CD4+ T cells from PBMCs, pooled from several time points, taken from a donor given antiretroviral therapy, either interrupted or continuous. Indicated subset: naive CD4+ CD45RA+ CD45RO- T cells. These receptors were collected from a pool of human donors with HIV.

This clonotype occurred many times. The V gene is TRBV29-1, the J gene TRBJ1-4; possibly TRBD1 for D (5 bases). In germline, CDR1 is SQVTM, CDR2 ANQGSEA. This CDR3 is built from 13 residues. With 6 bases removed from V and 8 bases from J, the gap between germline ends came to 16 bases. In DNA form, the CDR3 reads TGCAGCGTAGACTCCCTGGAGGGGGAAAAACTGTTTTTT. Amino acids: CSVDSLEGEKLFF.

This clonotype was recorded at least ten times. This rearrangement joins TRBV18 to TRBJ1-1; D is unresolved. The CDR3 totals 16 residues. Between the trimmed V and J ends, which lost 5 bases and 2 bases, there was a span of 18 bases. Germline CDR1 and CDR2: KGHSH and LQKENI. As DNA, the CDR3 is TGTGCCAGCTCATCCGCGGGAGTGGCTTTAAACACTGAAGCTTTCTTT. Its protein product is CASSSAGVALNTEAFF.

This clonotype was counted at least ten times. This rearrangement joins TRBV28 to TRBJ2-1; D possibly corresponds to TRBD2 (6 bases). Trimming shortened V by 6 bases and J by 8 bases, and 23 bases separated the two germline ends. Germline loops: CDR1 MDHEN, CDR2 SYDVKM. There are 16 residues in the CDR3. CDR3 amino acids: CASSNSFRLVIHEQFF. The CDR3 DNA reads as TGTGCCAGCAGCAATTCCTTCAGACTAGTAATCCATGAGCAGTTCTTC. Full variable domain (outside the CDR3, taken from reference TRBV28 and TRBJ2-1): DVKVTQSSRYLVKRTGEKVFLECVQDMDHENMFWYRQDPGLGLRLIYFSYDVKMKEKGDIPEGYSVSREKKERFSLILESASTNQTSMYLCASSNSFRLVIHEQFFGPGTRLTVL.

This clonotype came up many times. This chain joins TRBV19 and TRBJ2-3; D is uncertain. From germline, CDR1 is LNHDA and CDR2 SQIVND (reference sequence). Trimming removed 7 bases at V and 2 bases at J, with 13 bases between. The CDR3 totals 14 residues. Here the CDR3 DNA reads TGTGCCAGTATGGTATCGCCGATCACAGATACGCAGTATTTT. Its protein product is CASMVSPITDTQYF.

The chain joins TRBV5-1 to TRBJ2-7; D assignment may be TRBD1 or TRBD2 (6 bases each). Germline V gives CDR1 SGHRS, CDR2 YFSETQ. This CDR3 comprises 13 residues. Trimming shortened V by 4 bases and J by 3 bases, and 11 bases separated the two germline ends. The CDR3 sequence: CASSRGGIYEQYF. CDR3 nucleotide sequence: TGCGCCAGCAGCCGAGGGGGGATCTACGAGCAGTACTTC.

This clonotype came up many times. The chain employs TRBV7-6 and TRBJ2-3, with a weak D call TRBD2 (5 bases). The CDR3 totals 17 residues. The germline V gene has CDR1 SGHVS and CDR2 FNYEAQ. V lost 1 base to trimming and J lost 1 base, with 15 bases between them. The CDR3 coding sequence is TGTGCCAGCAGCTTAGAGGCTCCGGGATGGGGCACAGATACGCAGTATTTT. Amino acids: CASSLEAPGWGTDTQYF.

This clonotype has more than one count but fewer than ten. The rearrangement links TRBV20-1 to TRBJ2-7; 8 bases align to TRBD2. V was clipped by 4 bases and J by 0 bases; unmatched bases: 8. The V gene's germline CDR1 is DFQATT and CDR2 SNEGSKA (reference sequence). CDR3 length equals 15 residues. The CDR3 protein is CSATTQAGVSYEQYF. For the CDR3, the DNA is TGCAGTGCTACGACTCAAGCGGGGGTCTCCTACGAGCAGTACTTC.

This clonotype showed up many times. The chain couples TRBV11-2 to TRBJ1-5; D gene ambiguous. CDR1 and CDR2 from the germline V gene are SGHAT and FQNNGV. The CDR3 totals 15 residues. The V gene lost 2 bases and the J gene lost 0 bases, with 8 bases spanning the gap. The DNA of the CDR3 is TGTGCCAGCAGCTTATTCAGTAATAGCAATCAGCCCCAGCATTTT. Its translation is CASSLFSNSNQPQHF. Combining the CDR3 with reference TRBV11-2 and TRBJ1-5 gives the whole variable domain EAGVAQSPRYKIIEKRQSVAFWCNPISGHATLYWYQQILGQGPKLLIQFQNNGVVDDSQLPKDRFSAERLKGVDSTLKIQPAKLEDSAVYLCASSLFSNSNQPQHFGDGTRLSIL.

In this sample, this clonotype turned up many times. This chain uses TRBV28 with TRBJ2-7; D is unresolved. Looked up from germline, CDR1 is MDHEN and CDR2 is SYDVKM. The V gene lost 9 bases and the J gene lost 4 bases, with 13 bases spanning the gap. The CDR3 is 12 residues long. In DNA, the CDR3 is TGTGCCAGAAGCCAGGCCACGTACGAGCAGTACTTC. Encoded protein: CARSQATYEQYF.

This clonotype was seen ten or more times. The J gene is TRBJ2-1, the V gene TRBV28; D perhaps matches TRBD2 (6 bases). The CDR3 has 12 amino acids. V lost 3 bases, J lost 8 bases, and 8 bases lay in between. Germline loops: CDR1 MDHEN, CDR2 SYDVKM. The chain's CDR3 is CASSLRGDEQFF. The CDR3 DNA reads as TGTGCCAGCAGTTTGCGGGGCGATGAGCAGTTCTTC.

This clonotype was detected only a few times. The chain joins TRBV29-1 to TRBJ1-2; TRBD1 matches at 7 bases. V was clipped by 4 bases and J by 7 bases; unmatched bases: 6. Per germline, CDR1 SQVTM and CDR2 ANQGSEA. The CDR3 covers 12 residues. CDR3 region: CSVGSGGTGYTF. In nucleotides, the CDR3 is TGCAGCGTTGGTTCAGGGGGGACTGGCTACACCTTC.

This clonotype was recorded at least ten times. The V call is TRBV4-2, the J call TRBJ2-3; a weak D match, TRBD2 (6 bases). This CDR3 is 15 amino acids long. The V gene's germline CDR1 is LGHNA and CDR2 YNFKEQ. V gave up 7 bases and J gave up 5 bases, with 19 bases separating them. This CDR3 is CASTAKAGPGDTQYF. CDR3 in DNA: TGTGCCAGCACCGCGAAGGCGGGGCCTGGAGATACGCAGTATTTT.

At least ten counts were recorded for this clonotype. This chain links TRBV12-3 or TRBV12-4 with TRBJ2-3, with a tentative D call TRBD2 (6 bases). Trimming took off 5 bases at V and 14 bases at J, with 17 bases between the two ends. The CDR3 extends over 12 amino acids. In nucleotides, the CDR3 is TGTGCCAGCAGTACCGCGGGGACGGCTAGGTATTTT. Its translation: CASSTAGTARYF.

This clonotype was recorded many times. The chain has TRBV12-3 or TRBV12-4 and TRBJ1-1, with TRBD1 matching over 8 bases. There are 14 residues in the CDR3. V shed 8 bases and J 4 bases; nucleotides not matched to a gene: 9. For the CDR3, the DNA is TGTGCCAGCGCCAGGACAGGGAACCCCACTGAAGCTTTCTTT. The encoded protein is CASARTGNPTEAFF.

This clonotype occurred a few times. The chain combines TRBV20-1 with TRBJ2-3; tentatively, D is TRBD1 or TRBD2 (6 bases each). CDR1 is DFQATT, CDR2 SNEGSKA, per germline (reference sequence). V was trimmed by 8 bases and J by 9 bases, leaving 18 bases between them. This CDR3 spans 12 amino acids. The CDR3 protein is CSTQTRGETQYF. The CDR3 bases are TGCAGTACTCAGACAAGGGGGGAGACGCAGTATTTT.

This clonotype was counted many times. The CDR3 DNA reads as TGTGCCAGCAGCATGGGACATAATGAAAAACTGTTTTTT. Protein product: CASSMGHNEKLFF. The genes are TRBV7-3 and TRBJ1-4; the D gene is possibly TRBD1 (6 bases). The V end lost 5 bases, the J end lost 4 bases, and 8 bases lay between the germline ends. The CDR3 extends over 13 amino acids. Germline V gene lookup returns CDR1 SGHTA and CDR2 FQGTGA.

This clonotype appeared many times. The rearrangement uses TRBV6-1 and TRBJ2-5; TRBD2 matches 9 bases. V dropped 6 bases and J dropped 5; count of bases not matched to a gene: 10. The CDR3 contains 15 residues. Looked up from germline, CDR1 is MNHNS and CDR2 is SASEGT. The CDR3 DNA is TGTGCCAGCAGCCGTGGGGCGGGGGGGATGGAGACCCAGTACTTC. Translating it yields CASSRGAGGMETQYF.

This clonotype was counted at least ten times. This chain uses TRBV11-3 with TRBJ1-1; possible D gene TRBD1, 6 bases. Per germline, CDR1 SGHNT and CDR2 YENEEA. The CDR3 sequence is 13 residues long. Trimming pared 2 bases from V and 8 bases from J, leaving 12 bases between. The CDR3 coding sequence is TGTGCCAGCAGCTTAAACAGGGACAACGAAGCTTTCTTT. As protein: CASSLNRDNEAFF.

Many counts were recorded for this clonotype. The chain is built from TRBV12-3 or TRBV12-4 and TRBJ2-7; possibly TRBD1 for D (6 bases). V was shortened by 8 bases and J by 2 bases, with 19 bases between the two germline ends. The CDR3 length is 15 residues. DNA of the CDR3: TGTGCCAGCCTCCTCCCTGGACAGTCCACCTACGAGCAGTACTTC. Protein product: CASLLPGQSTYEQYF.

This clonotype has more than one count but fewer than ten. V and J are TRBV27 and TRBJ1-1; D gene uncertain. CDR3 length: 13 amino acids. Germline V lookup: CDR1 MNHEY, CDR2 SMNVEV (reference sequence). V was pared by 2 bases and J by 4 bases, with 8 bases between. The CDR3: CASSLGRRTEAFF. As DNA, the CDR3 is TGTGCCAGCAGTTTAGGAAGGCGCACTGAAGCTTTCTTT.

The chain couples TRBV19 to TRBJ1-2; a weak D match, TRBD1 (5 bases). Trimming took 7 bases from V and 2 from J, leaving 14 bases between them. The CDR3 covers 14 residues. Germline V CDR1 and CDR2: LNHDA, SQIVND (reference sequence). The CDR3 here is CASIPAGGNYGYTF. The CDR3, as DNA: TGTGCCAGTATCCCCGCGGGGGGGAACTATGGCTACACCTTC.